In its sample, the clone carrying this T cell receptor (beta chain) was seen once. What it binds is unknown. Trimming took 0 bases from V and 7 from J, leaving 4 bases between them. From germline, CDR1 is WSHSY and CDR2 SAAADI. The CDR3 is 11 residues long. These data are taken from a study of graft-versus-host responses after intestinal transplantation. Study context: Each patient got anti-thymocyte globulin induction, then tacrolimus and steroids for about 3 years. Findings and caveats of the study: Early after transplant, HvG clones declined as circulating GvH clones peaked. The authors found GvH clones in recipient marrow, some appearing first in ileum or blood.

TCRdb's copy holds only in-frame clones and misses some; the assay was immunoSEQ multiplex PCR. The top ten hold 20% to 25% of the sample, which has 9,500 to 15,000 clones, over 90% seen once. The specimen was PBMCs, collected roughly 110 days after intestinal transplant. The origin of this receptor is a human patient who received an intestinal transplant, so some T cells may come from the graft donor. The chain links TRBV10-2 to TRBJ2-7; no reliable D call. CDR3 sequence reads: CASSESTEQYF. CDR3 sequence (DNA): TGCGCCAGCAGTGAGTCGACAGAGCAGTACTTC.